Many counts were recorded for the clone carrying this T cell receptor (beta chain). No antigen is known for it. The germline CDR1 and CDR2 sequences are SGHNT and YENEEA. The CDR3 totals 15 residues. Trimming cost V 3 bases and J 0 bases, with 12 bases left between them. This sample stems from a study of metastatic and nonmetastatic thyroid tumors. Study-wide results and limits: As reported, TCR beta diversity in blood and tumor was significantly higher in malignant thyroid tumors than in benign nodules.

As handled by the study authors: Using the CDR3 differences seen across clinicopathological groups, the authors built a distant-metastasis classifier for papillary thyroid cancer, which was meant to discriminate distant-metastatic patients. TCRdb re-clonotyped the PCR reads via MiXCR. TCRdb, not the authors, supplied the V and J calls. The sample has about 7,300 clones, over 2.5% seen once; the top ten hold 16%. Thyroid surgery was performed in patients who had received no treatment beforehand. The receptor was isolated from a female donor with papillary thyroid cancer or a benign thyroid nodule (not recorded which). Some clones in this sample may be carry-over from other donors' samples. This chain joins TRBV11-3 and TRBJ2-7, with D possibly TRBD1 on 6 matching bases. Sequenced: tumor tissue. The chain's CDR3 is CASSFPGHNSYEQYF. The DNA for the CDR3 is TGTGCCAGCAGCTTCCCGGGACACAACTCCTACGAGCAGTACTTC.